The T cell receptor beta chain described here comes from a study of T cells in Graves' hyperthyroidism and ophthalmopathy. Study context: Peripheral blood was secured at the point of initial diagnosis, before any treatment. Study observations and caveats: The model predicted ophthalmopathy a median roughly 6.5 months before onset.

This clonotype was recorded many times. Antigen unknown. Amplification targeted TCR beta CDR3 regions from RNA transcripts. Carried out on the TCR CDR3, a first-round RT-PCR used the HTBI primer set. TCRdb re-analysed the multiplex PCR reads in MiXCR, keeping a single row per CDR3 protein. The data hold about 290,000 distinct CDR3 sequences, with 10% to 15% observed a single time. Newly diagnosed hyperthyroidism patients aged 18 to 65 years had disease lasting under 2 months. Blood sampling occurred at first hyperthyroidism diagnosis, ahead of any ophthalmopathy symptoms. The sequenced sample consisted of blood. This TCR was recovered from a woman in her 30s with Graves' hyperthyroidism that later progressed to Graves' ophthalmopathy.

The CDR3 sequence: CASSLQASGRAIYEQFF. The CDR3 DNA follows: TGTGCCAGCAGCTTGCAGGCTAGCGGGAGGGCCATCTATGAGCAGTTCTTC. This chain connects TRBV7-9 to TRBJ2-1; the match to TRBD2 covers 12 bases. Germline CDR1 and CDR2: SEHNR and FQNEAQ (reference sequence). V trimming: 3 bases; J trimming: 8 bases; junction bases outside the gene matches: 11. The CDR3 has 17 amino acids.